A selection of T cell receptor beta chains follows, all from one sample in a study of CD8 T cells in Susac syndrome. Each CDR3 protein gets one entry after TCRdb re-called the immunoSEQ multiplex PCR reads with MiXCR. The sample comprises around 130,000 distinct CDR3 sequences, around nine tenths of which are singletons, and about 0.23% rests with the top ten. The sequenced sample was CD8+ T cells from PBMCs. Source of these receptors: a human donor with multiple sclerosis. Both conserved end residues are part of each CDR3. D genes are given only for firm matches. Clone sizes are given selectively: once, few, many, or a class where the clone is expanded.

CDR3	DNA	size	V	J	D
CASSLWTYSSFPGRYYNEQFF	TGTGCCAGCAGCTTATGGACCTACTCTAGTTTCCCGGGGAGGTACTACAATGAGCAGTTCTTC	once	TRBV11-2	TRBJ2-1	.
CASSLAKSYEQYF	TGTGCCAGCAGCTTAGCCAAGTCCTACGAGCAGTACTTC	few	TRBV7-2	TRBJ2-7	.
CASSLSGSEAFF	TGTGCCAGCAGTTTATCAGGGTCTGAAGCTTTCTTT	.	TRBV27	TRBJ1-1	.
CASSEDGTWAEAFF	TGTGCCAGCAGTGAAGATGGGACTTGGGCTGAAGCTTTCTTT	.	TRBV6-1	TRBJ1-1	.
CASRGSMNTEAFF	TGCGCCAGCAGGGGGTCTATGAACACTGAAGCTTTCTTT	.	TRBV4-3	TRBJ1-1	.
CASSIEGRRTDTQYF	TGTGCCAGTAGTATAGAGGGGAGGAGAACAGATACGCAGTATTTT	.	TRBV19	TRBJ2-3	.
CASSNSWFGRANEQFF	TGTGCCAGCAGTAATTCATGGTTCGGGAGGGCCAATGAGCAGTTCTTC	once	TRBV7-9	TRBJ2-1	TRBD2
CAIKSGLENIQYF	TGTGCCATCAAATCGGGGCTCGAAAACATTCAGTACTTC	.	TRBV10-3	TRBJ2-4	.
CSARKDGSNQPQHF	TGCAGTGCTAGGAAGGATGGGAGTAATCAGCCCCAGCATTTT	.	TRBV20-1	TRBJ1-5	.
CASSVAGLRGYTF	TGTGCCAGCAGCGTAGCAGGTCTTCGGGGCTACACCTTC	.	TRBV9	TRBJ1-2	.
CASSLGGTDTQYF	TGTGCCAGCAGTCTTGGAGGGACAGATACGCAGTATTTT	.	TRBV27	TRBJ2-3	.
CASSLLGVWGSAEAFF	TGTGCCAGCAGCTTATTGGGAGTGTGGGGGTCGGCTGAAGCTTTCTTT	.	TRBV11-2	TRBJ1-1	.
CASSEYSGTYEQYF	TGTGCCAGCAGTGAATATTCTGGGACCTACGAGCAGTACTTC	.	TRBV25-1	TRBJ2-7	.
CASSPTALYGYTF	TGTGCCAGCAGTCCGACAGCCCTCTATGGCTACACCTTC	.	TRBV27	TRBJ1-2	.
CSVRGMDRTSSYEQYF	TGCAGCGTGAGGGGAATGGACAGGACGAGCTCCTACGAGCAGTACTTC	once	TRBV29-1	TRBJ2-7	TRBD1
CSVGGIFTGQGSHEQYF	TGCAGCGTTGGCGGGATCTTTACGGGACAGGGGTCCCACGAGCAGTACTTC	.	TRBV29-1	TRBJ2-7	TRBD1
CASSESGLASEQYF	TGTGCCAGCAGTGAAAGTGGACTAGCATCCGAGCAGTACTTC	.	TRBV2	TRBJ2-7	TRBD2
CASTPRPLVESYNEQFF	TGTGCCAGTACCCCTAGGCCCCTAGTAGAGTCCTACAATGAGCAGTTCTTC	.	TRBV19	TRBJ2-1	.
CSATPGHRSYEQYF	TGCAGTGCTACCCCGGGACACAGATCCTACGAGCAGTACTTC	.	TRBV20-1	TRBJ2-7	.
CATSDFPGQPNQPQHF	TGTGCCACCAGTGATTTTCCGGGACAGCCAAATCAGCCCCAGCATTTT	.	TRBV24-1	TRBJ1-5	TRBD1
CASRFDSRLTEAFF	TGTGCCAGCAGATTCGACAGTCGTCTCACTGAAGCTTTCTTT	.	TRBV12-3/TRBV12-4	TRBJ1-1	.